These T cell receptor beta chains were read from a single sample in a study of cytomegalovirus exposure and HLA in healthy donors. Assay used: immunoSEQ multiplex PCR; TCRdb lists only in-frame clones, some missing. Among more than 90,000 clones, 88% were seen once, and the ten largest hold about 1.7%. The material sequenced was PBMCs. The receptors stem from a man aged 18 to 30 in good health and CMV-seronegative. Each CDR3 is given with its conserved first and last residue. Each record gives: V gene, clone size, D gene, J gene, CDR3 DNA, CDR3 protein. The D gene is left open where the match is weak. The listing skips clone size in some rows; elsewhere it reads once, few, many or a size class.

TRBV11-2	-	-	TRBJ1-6	TGTGCCAGCAGCTTCTCCGGCAGGGAATTTGGTTCACCCCTCCACTTT	CASSFSGREFGSPLHF
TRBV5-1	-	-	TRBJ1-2	TGCGCCAGCAGCTTGCCGACAGATTCCTATGGCTACACCTTC	CASSLPTDSYGYTF
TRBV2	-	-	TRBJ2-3	TGTGCCAGCAGTGTTGAGGGGGCGCGGGAACGCACAGATACGCAGTATTTT	CASSVEGARERTDTQYF
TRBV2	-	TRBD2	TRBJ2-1	TGTGCCAGCAGTGAAGGGGGAGGGGACAATGAGCAGTTCTTC	CASSEGGGDNEQFF
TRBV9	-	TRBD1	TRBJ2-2	TGTGCCAGCAGCGTCCCCCACAGGGGCTACAACACCGGGGAGCTGTTTTTT	CASSVPHRGYNTGELFF
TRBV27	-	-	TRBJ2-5	TGTGCCAGCAAGGGCAGGGTGTTTTTTCAAGAGACCCAGTACTTC	CASKGRVFFQETQYF
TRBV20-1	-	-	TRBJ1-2	TGCAGTGCTTACAGGGAAAATGGCTACACCTTC	CSAYRENGYTF
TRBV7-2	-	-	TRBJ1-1	TGTGCCAGCAGCCCAAACTACTCCGGCACTGAAGCTTTCTTT	CASSPNYSGTEAFF
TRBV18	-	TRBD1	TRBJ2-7	TGTGCCAGCTCACCCACATGGGACAGCTACGAGCAGTACTTC	CASSPTWDSYEQYF
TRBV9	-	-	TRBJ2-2	TGTGCCAGCAGCGTAGAGAGCCCCTCAACCGGGGAGCTGTTTTTT	CASSVESPSTGELFF
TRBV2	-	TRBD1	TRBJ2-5	TGTGCCAGCATCATACGGGACAGCCTTGGAGAGACCCAGTACTTC	CASIIRDSLGETQYF
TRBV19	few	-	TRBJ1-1	TGTGCCAGTAGTCTTGCAGCGGGGGACACTGAAGCTTTCTTT	CASSLAAGDTEAFF
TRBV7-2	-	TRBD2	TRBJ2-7	TGTGCCAGCAGACCTACTAGCGGGGGGGCCTACGAGCAGTACTTC	CASRPTSGGAYEQYF
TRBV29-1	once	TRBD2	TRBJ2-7	TGCAGCGTTGAGGGGGGAGGGCTCACCTACGAGCAGTACTTC	CSVEGGGLTYEQYF
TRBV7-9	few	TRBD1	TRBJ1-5	TGTGCCAGCAGCAAAGGTGGACAGGGGATGATCGGCAATCAGCCCCAGCATTTT	CASSKGGQGMIGNQPQHF
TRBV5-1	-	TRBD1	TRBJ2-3	TGCGCCAGCAGCTCCACAGGGGGCACAGATACGCAGTATTTT	CASSSTGGTDTQYF
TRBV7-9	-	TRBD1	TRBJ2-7	TGTGCCAGCAGCATCGGGACAGGGGCGTACTACGAGCAGTACTTC	CASSIGTGAYYEQYF
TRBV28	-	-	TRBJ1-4	TGTGCCAGCAGTACCCAGGGATTCAGGGAAAAACTGTTTTTT	CASSTQGFREKLFF
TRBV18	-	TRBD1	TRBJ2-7	TGTGCCAGCTCACCTAACCCCGGGACAGTCTCCTACGAGCAGTACTTC	CASSPNPGTVSYEQYF
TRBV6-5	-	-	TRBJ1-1	TGTGCCAGCAGTTACCAACTTGACACTGAAGCTTTCTTT	CASSYQLDTEAFF
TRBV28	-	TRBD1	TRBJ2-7	TGTGCCAGCAGCCTGACAGGGGGCGGCTCCTACGAGCAGTACTTC	CASSLTGGGSYEQYF
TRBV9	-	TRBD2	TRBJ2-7	TGTGCCAGCAGCGATCCTAGCGGGACCTCATCCTACGAGCAGTACTTC	CASSDPSGTSSYEQYF
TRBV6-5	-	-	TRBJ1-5	TGTGCCAGCAGTTACGACAGGACCAATCAGCCCCAGCATTTT	CASSYDRTNQPQHF
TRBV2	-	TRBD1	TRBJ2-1	TGTGCCAGCAGTCTCGGTACAGGGGGAAGGAATGAGCAGTTCTTC	CASSLGTGGRNEQFF
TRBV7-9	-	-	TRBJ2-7	TGTGCCAGCAGCTTTTTGGGACAAGGCTACTACGAGCAGTACTTC	CASSFLGQGYYEQYF
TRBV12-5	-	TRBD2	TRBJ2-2	TGTGCTAGTGGTTTCCTTCCTGAGGGGCTAGCGGGAGGGAAAGGCACCGGGGAGCTGTTTTTT	CASGFLPEGLAGGKGTGELFF
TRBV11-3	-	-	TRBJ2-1	TGTGCCAGCAGCCCCTCCCGCGCCGGGAGCGGTGAGCAGTTCTTC	CASSPSRAGSGEQFF
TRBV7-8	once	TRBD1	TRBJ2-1	TGTGCCAGCAGCCAGACCCAACTGACAGGGGGCAATGAGCAGTTCTTC	CASSQTQLTGGNEQFF
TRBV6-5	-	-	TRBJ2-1	TGTGCCAGCAGTTACTCGCGCCAAGCGCGACATGAGCAGTTCTTC	CASSYSRQARHEQFF
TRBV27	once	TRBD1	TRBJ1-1	TGTGCCAGCAGCGCGCGACAGGGTTTCGGCACTGAAGCTTTCTTT	CASSARQGFGTEAFF
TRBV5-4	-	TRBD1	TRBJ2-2	TGTGCCAGCAGCCGACAGGACAGGGTTACCGGGGAGCTGTTTTTT	CASSRQDRVTGELFF
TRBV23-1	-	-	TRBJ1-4	TGCGCCAGCAGTCAATCTACGCCAGTAAATGAAAAACTGTTTTTT	CASSQSTPVNEKLFF
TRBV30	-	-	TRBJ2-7	TGTGCCTGGGGGGGGTACGAGCAGTACTTC	CAWGGYEQYF
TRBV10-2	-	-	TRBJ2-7	TGCGCCAGCAGTTCCAGTTTATACGAGCAGTACTTC	CASSSSLYEQYF
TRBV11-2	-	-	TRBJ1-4	TGTGCCAGCAGCTTACGCGGGACGGGTAATGAAAAACTGTTTTTT	CASSLRGTGNEKLFF
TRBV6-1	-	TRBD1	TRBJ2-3	TGTGCCACCGAAGGGACAGGGGTCACAGATACGCAGTATTTT	CATEGTGVTDTQYF
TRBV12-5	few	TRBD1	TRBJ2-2	TGTGCTAGTGGTTTGGTCTGGGACAGGGACACCGGGGAGCTGTTTTTT	CASGLVWDRDTGELFF
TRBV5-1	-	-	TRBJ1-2	TGCGCCAGCAGCGAACCAGGGCCAGATGGCTACACCTTC	CASSEPGPDGYTF
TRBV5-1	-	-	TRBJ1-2	TGCGCCAGCAGCTTGGGGACAGAAGGCAGACGCTACACCTTC	CASSLGTEGRRYTF
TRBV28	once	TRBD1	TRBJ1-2	TGTGCCAGCACTCTTTTATTCGGGACAGGGGGACCGGGAGGCTACACCTTC	CASTLLFGTGGPGGYTF
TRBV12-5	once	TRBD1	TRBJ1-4	TGTGCTAGTGGTAGAACTTCCGGGACAGGTAAGAGTGTTTCTGAAAAACTGTTTTTT	CASGRTSGTGKSVSEKLFF
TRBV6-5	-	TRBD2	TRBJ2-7	TGTGCCAGCAGTTACTCCAGCGGGGGGGGAGGCTACGAGCAGTACTTC	CASSYSSGGGGYEQYF
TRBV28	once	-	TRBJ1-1	TGTGCCAGCAGTTTAGGGCAGATCGAAATGAACACTGAAGCTTTCTTT	CASSLGQIEMNTEAFF
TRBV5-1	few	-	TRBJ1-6	TGCGCCAGCAGCTTGGGAGAGTATAATTCACCCCTCCACTTT	CASSLGEYNSPLHF
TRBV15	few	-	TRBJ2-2	TGTGCCACCAGCAGACGCGGGAACACCGGGGAGCTGTTTTTT	CATSRRGNTGELFF
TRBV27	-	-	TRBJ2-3	TGTGCCAGCAGTAAACCGGGACTTGCAGATACGCAGTATTTT	CASSKPGLADTQYF
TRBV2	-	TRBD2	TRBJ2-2	TGTGCCAGCAGTGGTAGGCTAGCGGAGAACACCGGGGAGCTGTTTTTT	CASSGRLAENTGELFF
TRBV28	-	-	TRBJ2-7	TGTGCCAGCAGTTTTCTTCTTATGTCTTCCCCCTACGAGCAGTACTTC	CASSFLLMSSPYEQYF
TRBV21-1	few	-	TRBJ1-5	TGTGCCAGCAGCAAACTTTATGGAGGAGAGCATAGCAATCAGCCCCAGCATTTT	CASSKLYGGEHSNQPQHF
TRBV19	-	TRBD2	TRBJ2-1	TGTGCCAGTAGTCCTAGCGGAGGCTACAATGAGCAGTTCTTC	CASSPSGGYNEQFF
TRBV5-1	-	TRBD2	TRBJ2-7	TGCGCCAGCAGCCGACTAGCGGGGGACTCCTACGAGCAGTACTTC	CASSRLAGDSYEQYF
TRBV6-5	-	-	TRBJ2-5	TGTGCCAGCCGCGGGACGGGAAGAGAGACCCAGTACTTC	CASRGTGRETQYF
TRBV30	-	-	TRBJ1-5	TGTGCCTGGAGTGTAAGGAGCCCCCCTCCCCAAGCGGGTCAGCCCCAGCATTTT	CAWSVRSPPPQAGQPQHF
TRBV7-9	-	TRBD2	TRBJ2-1	TGTGCCAGCACGCATAGCGGGAGTGGCGGCTCCTACAATGAGCAGTTCTTC	CASTHSGSGGSYNEQFF
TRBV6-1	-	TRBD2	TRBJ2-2	TGTGCCAGCAGTGGGCGGACAAGCGGGGTGACCAACACCGGGGAGCTGTTTTTT	CASSGRTSGVTNTGELFF